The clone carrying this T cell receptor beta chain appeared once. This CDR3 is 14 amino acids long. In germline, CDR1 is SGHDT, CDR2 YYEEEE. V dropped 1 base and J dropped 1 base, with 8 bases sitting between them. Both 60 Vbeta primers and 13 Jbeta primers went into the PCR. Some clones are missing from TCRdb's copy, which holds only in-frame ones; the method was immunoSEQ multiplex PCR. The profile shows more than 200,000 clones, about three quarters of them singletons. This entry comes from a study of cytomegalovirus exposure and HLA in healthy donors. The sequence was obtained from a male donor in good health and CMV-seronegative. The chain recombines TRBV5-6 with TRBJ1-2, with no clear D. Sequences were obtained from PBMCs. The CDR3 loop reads CASSLTRFNYGYTF. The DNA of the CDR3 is TGTGCCAGCAGCTTGACCAGGTTTAACTATGGCTACACCTTC.